This T cell receptor (beta chain) was found in a study of T cell changes during pregnancy in multiple sclerosis. Generated by immunoSEQ multiplex PCR, the TCRdb table keeps only in-frame clones and is missing some. In the table there are about 45,000 clones, 85% to 90% of which are singletons. Germline CDR1 GTSNPN, CDR2 SVGIG (reference sequence). The V and J ends lost 5 bases and 11 bases respectively, with 9 bases between them. The CDR3 is 10 amino acids. This specimen was CD4+ T cells from peripheral blood mononuclear cells, taken in the first trimester of pregnancy. The genes are TRBV30 and TRBJ1-4; D is unresolved. The TCR originated in a female donor with multiple sclerosis, enrolled in a pregnancy study. CDR3 residues: CAWARDKLFF. The CDR3 DNA is TGTGCCTGGGCCCGGGATAAACTGTTTTTT.